The 5 T cell receptor beta chains below were found in one sample sequenced in a study of human T cells and chemical hapten exposure. Stated time point: patch test 2, 6 weeks after DPC sensitization. The treatment is: therapeutic diphenylcyclopropenone sensitization with weekly scalp DPC. TCRdb reprocessed the RACE reads with MiXCR, giving one entry per CDR3 protein. The sample shows approximately 85,000 distinct CDR3 sequences, 9.5% to 13% of them seen only once. Sequencing used whole blood, obtained in connection with sensitization to the hapten diphenylcyclopropenone (DPC). The receptors derive from a woman aged 25 to 39 with alopecia areata. Some clones in this sample may be carry-over from other donors' samples.

This clonotype was counted ten times or more. J is TRBJ1-1 and V is TRBV9; D unresolved. This CDR3 spans 13 amino acids. Trimming took 0 bases from V and 0 from J, leaving 3 bases between them. CDR1 and CDR2 from the germline V gene are SGDLS and YYNGEE. The CDR3 DNA follows: TGTGCCAGCAGCGTAGCCCTGAACACTGAAGCTTTCTTT. Its protein is CASSVALNTEAFF. Supplemented by reference TRBV9 and TRBJ1-1, the full variable domain reads DSGVTQTPKHLITATGQRVTLRCSPRSGDLSVYWYQQSLDQGLQFLIQYYNGEERAKGNILERFSAQQFPDLHSELNLSSLELGDSALYFCASSVALNTEAFFGQGTRLTVV.

This clonotype was detected only a few times. The V and J genes are TRBV27 and TRBJ2-1; 14 bases map to TRBD2. With 3 bases clipped from V and 4 bases from J, the junction kept 5 bases outside the gene matches. From germline, CDR1 is MNHEY and CDR2 SMNVEV (reference sequence). The CDR3 runs 17 residues. CDR3 sequence (DNA): TGTGCCAGCAGTTTGGGACTAGCGGGAGTAAGGTACAATGAGCAGTTCTTC. Amino acid sequence: CASSLGLAGVRYNEQFF.

This clonotype was picked up many times. The chain recombines TRBV20-1 with TRBJ2-7; TRBD2 matches 10 bases. This CDR3 has 13 residues. CDR1 is DFQATT, CDR2 SNEGSKA, per germline (reference sequence). Losses at the gene ends were 6 bases for V and 2 bases for J; bases not matched to a gene: 4. In nucleotides, the CDR3 is TGCAGTGCGCGGACTAGCGGTGCCTACGAGCAGTACTTC. It yields the protein CSARTSGAYEQYF.

This clonotype has only a few counts. V is TRBV2 and J is TRBJ2-5, with 9 positions matching TRBD2. V gave up 6 bases and J gave up 3 bases; unmatched junction bases: 8. Germline values: CDR1 SNHLY, CDR2 FYNNEI. The CDR3 loop spans 15 amino acids. CDR3 amino acids: CASRRRVAGEETQYF. In nucleotides, the CDR3 is TGTGCCAGCAGGCGTCGAGTAGCGGGGGAAGAGACCCAGTACTTC.

V gene TRBV6-2 or TRBV6-3 combines with J gene TRBJ1-2, with 10 positions matching TRBD1. The V and J ends lost 7 bases and 3 bases, in that order; junction bases with no gene match: 8. The germline CDR1 and CDR2 sequences are MNHEY and SVGEGT. The CDR3 extends over 15 amino acids. The CDR3 protein is CASMITGTGDYGYTF. In nucleotides, the CDR3 is TGTGCCAGCATGATCACCGGGACAGGGGACTATGGCTACACCTTC.